What follows describes a single T cell receptor beta chain. Its antigen has not been determined. No base qualities exist here, and no much larger clone lies one base off it. The data are from a study of blood T cell repertoires in COVID-19 (dated by TCRdb to 2018 to 2021). Study-wide context: Collaborator samples came from the United States, Italy and Spain and covered acute and convalescent phases of COVID-19. The prospective study material was composed of cDNA or gDNA derived from T cells, B-cell-depleted T cells, or PBMCs. Subjects who had been exposed to COVID-19, were actively infected with it, or had recovered from it provided the deeply sampled blood TCRbeta repertoires that made up the dataset. The repertoires were released in a freely available public database intended as a resource for research on the immune response to SARS-CoV-2. The samples were drawn from two sources: the first 160 participants of the ongoing ImmuneRACE study, and 950 to 1,500 subjects contributed by 6 global collaborators. Nearly every sample came with metadata listing a de-identified subject ID, COVID-19 status, age in years and sex. Where HLA class I and class II types were available, the types were taken from metadata supplied by the sample provider, not from assay-based typing.

What the study reported, not specific to this receptor: The amount of clinical and demographic metadata varied by source and participant and was provided uncurated.

TCRbeta CDR3 regions were amplified from genomic DNA by means of the immunoSEQ Assay, a bias-controlled multiplex PCR. For the original study's pipeline: The number of nucleated cells in each sample was estimated from the amplification of reference gene primers within the assay. Sequence reads were collapsed and filtered to measure the absolute abundance of every unique TCRbeta CDR3 rearrangement. For each sample, productive Simpson clonality was calculated by taking the square root of Simpson's diversity index across productive rearrangements. Imported from immuneACCESS, the table was reduced by TCRdb to in-frame sequences with V and J called. These copies leave out some clones; in studies compared against another copy, an unresolved V gene accounts for under half, and the cause of the remainder is not known. D and trimming were read from the DNA, whereas the V and J calls and clone size are those reported in that table. The sample table records fewer than 250,000 clones; 86% of these occur just once. The biggest ten clones account for 1.5% to 2% of the sample.

A second Seattle source provided samples from volunteer blood donors who had recovered from COVID-19. Collaborating institutions collected whole blood in K2EDTA tubes following their own protocols. For TCRbeta analysis, collaborators shipped samples in one of three forms: frozen whole blood, isolated PBMCs, or DNA extracted from either of those sample types. Its CDR3 holds 14 amino acids, cysteine through phenylalanine. Just CDR3 DNA is preserved here, 42 bases in frame from base 1. V is trimmed back by 4 bases and J by 4 bases, and the junction contains 6 bases that no gene match accounts for. The germline V gene sets CDR1 to KGHSH and CDR2 to LQKENI.

This receptor was identified in a woman in her sixties who had recovered from COVID-19. The material sequenced was peripheral blood. This chain is built from TRBV18 and TRBJ2-5; TRBD1 lines up with 7 middle nucleotides. The DNA is TGTGCCAGCTCACGACAGGGTTTAGGAGAGACCCAGTACTTC. The resulting protein is CASSRQGLGETQYF.